There are many counts of the clone carrying this T cell receptor beta chain. This sample was included in a study of early T cells in non-severe SARS-CoV-2 infection. Study as a whole: Unsorted whole-blood RNA was sequenced in bulk, leaving chains unpaired.

TCRdb processed the 5' RACE reads anew with MiXCR; each CDR3 protein has one entry. The profile shows 98,000 or so distinct CDR3 sequences, approximately 11% of them singletons. CDR1 is MGHDK, CDR2 SYGVNS, per germline. The germline V and J ends were trimmed by 0 bases and 4 bases, with 13 bases remaining between them. This CDR3 has 15 amino acids. This clonotype was sampled from an adult who was a healthcare worker with PCR-confirmed SARS-CoV-2 infection or an uninfected control (not recorded which). This sequence joins TRBV25-1 and TRBJ2-7; D is uncertain. Sequenced: whole blood. The CDR3 protein is CASSEYAQSRYEQYF. The CDR3 nucleotides read TGTGCCAGCAGTGAATATGCACAGTCTAGGTACGAGCAGTACTTC.